This T cell receptor (beta chain) was retrieved from a study of response to subunit inactivated influenza vaccine (dated by TCRdb to between 2018 and 2020). About the full investigation: Deep quantitative profiling of the T cell receptor repertoire was used in the study to follow responses to a trivalent subunit inactivated influenza vaccine.

Counted from cysteine to phenylalanine, this CDR3 has 14 amino acids. Of all the DNA, just the CDR3 is kept, 42 bases in frame from base 1. The CDR1 and CDR2 encoded by the germline V gene are SGHRS and YFSETQ. From V the trimming removes 2 bases and from J it removes 10 bases, while the gene matches leave 10 bases of the junction unaccounted for. This clonotype has more than one count but fewer than ten. The target of this receptor is not known. No much larger clonotype is one base removed from it; base qualities were not supplied. Library creation used RT-PCR. This sample was sequenced with an Illumina HiSeq 2500. Clones were called with MiXCR by TCRdb after fastp trimmed the public reads at Q25, and only in-frame beta chains were retained. All rows with the same CDR3 protein become a single entry with the most common DNA and genes. This sample has under 550,000 distinct CDR3 sequences in its table, and approximately 7.1% of those were observed once. 13% of the sample lies in the top ten.

Results the study describes overall, beyond this receptor: According to the authors, only a limited number of new T cells may be recruited by each seasonal influenza vaccination.

This sample comprised PBMCs from blood, obtained around 25 months after vaccination. The chain employs TRBV5-1 and TRBJ1-2, and 8 junction bases match TRBD1. The receptor's source is a man between 50 and 75 years old who received an inactivated influenza vaccine. Donor details come from another sample of the same person, matched by shared clones. This receptor carries the CDR3 CASSLSGQGHVYTF. The nucleotides read TGCGCCAGCAGCTTATCAGGACAGGGTCACGTCTACACCTTC.